This T cell receptor beta chain was retrieved from a study of blood T cell repertoires in COVID-19. Looking at the study overall: Samples of COVID-19 (acute and convalescent) were obtained from the United States, Italy and Spain.

Assay: immunoSEQ multiplex PCR; the TCRdb copy retains only in-frame clones and omits some. Among 200,000 to 250,000 clones listed, around 84% were seen once. Enrolled through a virtual design, the participants were between about 18 and 89 years of age and came from fewer than 30 US areas. This clone has more than one count but fewer than ten. The V end lost 5 bases, the J end lost 1 base, and 8 bases lay between the germline ends. CDR1 and CDR2 (germline): MNHEY, SVGAGI. The CDR3 contains 13 residues. This receptor was identified in a man under 40 with acute COVID-19. The genes are TRBV6-5 and TRBJ1-1; D call uncertain. Sequencing input: PBMCs or T cells enriched from blood (not recorded which). The CDR3, as DNA: TGTGCCAGCAGTAAAACAGAGAACACTGAAGCTTTCTTT. Translating it yields CASSKTENTEAFF.